The 16 T cell receptor beta chains presented below share a single source sample, sequenced in a study of regulatory T cells in long-lasting Graves disease. The authors built TCR beta libraries using iRepertoire HTBI primers and Arm-PCR of CDR3 regions. TCRdb redid the calling of the multiplex PCR reads with MiXCR, one entry per CDR3 protein. The repertoire holds about 620,000 distinct CDR3 sequences, around 17% seen once, with about 20% in the top ten. Documented time point: newly diagnosed GD, antithyroid drugs for less than 3 months. Construction of the TCR library relied on RNA isolated from PBMCs. The sample was also linked to a second study, of T cells in Graves' hyperthyroidism and ophthalmopathy.

Here the sequenced sample was peripheral blood mononuclear cells (PBMCs), taken at new diagnosis, from a patient treated with antithyroid drugs. Receptors were obtained from a woman in her 30s with Graves disease.

Only a few counts were recorded for this clonotype. This chain links TRBV19 with TRBJ2-7; 7 positions agree with TRBD1. This CDR3 is 12 amino acids long. CDR1 LNHDA and CDR2 SQIVND come from the germline V gene (reference sequence). After removal of 8 bases from V and 3 bases from J, the junction contained 4 bases not matched to a gene. The CDR3 spells CASRGGYYEQYF. CDR3 coding DNA: TGTGCCAGTCGAGGGGGCTACTACGAGCAGTACTTC. Filled out from reference TRBV19 and TRBJ2-7, the complete variable domain reads DGGITQSPKYLFRKEGQNVTLSCEQNLNHDAMYWYRQDPGQGLRLIYYSQIVNDFQKGDIAEGYSVSREKKESFPLTVTSAQKNPTAFYLCASRGGYYEQYFGPGTRLTVT.

This chain links TRBV11-2 with TRBJ2-5, with 8 bases that match TRBD2. The length of the CDR3 is 16 residues. The J segment lost 5 bases and the V segment lost 0 bases, leaving 8 bases of the junction unmatched. Germline V gene sequence: CDR1 SGHAT, CDR2 FQNNGV. CDR3 loop: CASSLDGSGSSETQYF. CDR3 nucleotide sequence: TGTGCCAGCAGCTTAGATGGGAGCGGGAGTAGTGAGACCCAGTACTTC.

This clonotype was detected many times. The chain couples TRBV2 to TRBJ2-7; no firm D call. The germline CDR1 and CDR2 sequences are SNHLY and FYNNEI. V dropped 4 bases and J dropped 6 bases, with 13 bases sitting between them. The CDR3 spans 13 residues. CDR3 nucleotide sequence: TGTGCCAGCAGTGTATTGGGGTCCGGCGAGCAGTACTTC. Protein product: CASSVLGSGEQYF.

A note on this clonotype: One end of the junction is discordant with germline, which a read error may explain. This chain connects TRBV18 to TRBJ1-1, with 7 bases that match TRBD1. The germline CDR1 and CDR2 sequences are KGHSH and LQKENI. The CDR3 is 16 residues long. CDR3: CVSSPPGGYMNTEAFF. The CDR3, as DNA: TGTGTCAGCTCACCACCAGGGGGTTACATGAACACTGAAGCTTTCTTT.

In this sample, this clonotype turned up many times. The CDR3 loop is CASSLGLRAERGNEKLFF. CDR3 sequence (DNA): TGTGCCAGCAGCTTAGGACTCCGGGCGGAGAGGGGTAATGAAAAACTGTTTTTT. The rearrangement joins TRBV7-9 to TRBJ1-4, with TRBD1 as a possible D gene (5 bases). Trimming removed 1 base from V and 4 bases from J, with 19 bases in between. CDR3 length: 18 residues. CDR1 is SEHNR, CDR2 FQNEAQ, per germline (reference sequence).

This clonotype was seen ten or more times. The chain uses TRBV6-1 and TRBJ2-5; no reliable D call. CDR3 length: 17 residues. Germline CDR1 MNHNS, CDR2 SASEGT. Trimming removed 8 bases at V and 2 bases at J, with 24 bases between. DNA of the CDR3: TGTGCCAGCGGTGGTGGGTCGGCGGCTTTGGGGCAAGAGACCCAGTACTTC. It codes for CASGGGSAALGQETQYF.

This clonotype has a handful of counts. This rearrangement joins TRBV6-1 to TRBJ1-3; no firm D call. This CDR3 has 15 amino acids. V lost 7 bases and J lost 0, with 13 bases in between. Germline V gene data show CDR1 as MNHNS and CDR2 as SASEGT. The DNA of the CDR3 is TGTGCCAGCATCCCGAATAACCTCTCTGGAAACACCATATATTTT. Its protein product is CASIPNNLSGNTIYF.

This clonotype was counted only a few times. This rearrangement joins TRBV5-4 to TRBJ2-1, with 9 bases that match TRBD1. The CDR3 sequence is 13 residues long. V trimming: 3 bases; J trimming: 6 bases; junction bases outside the gene matches: 1. From germline, CDR1 is SGHNT and CDR2 YYREEE (reference sequence). CDR3 residues: CASSWTGANEQFF. The CDR3 DNA reads TGTGCCAGCAGCTGGACAGGGGCCAATGAGCAGTTCTTC.

The sample holds many counts of this clonotype. The chain combines TRBV28 with TRBJ2-1; tentatively, D is TRBD1 (6 bases). CDR3 length: 11 amino acids. Trimming stripped 10 bases from V and 8 bases from J, with 12 bases between. Germline CDR1 and CDR2: MDHEN and SYDVKM. Written as DNA, the CDR3 is TGTGCCACCCAGGGACATTATGAGCAGTTCTTC. Amino acids: CATQGHYEQFF.

The V gene is TRBV7-9, the J gene TRBJ1-2; no definite D call. The germline gives CDR1 SEHNR, CDR2 FQNEAQ (reference sequence). This CDR3 comprises 14 residues. The ends were cut back, 5 bases at V and 2 bases at J, with 12 bases in the middle. CDR3 in DNA: TGTGCCAGCAGCCCCGCCAGCATAAACTATGGCTACACCTTC. Translating it yields CASSPASINYGYTF.

V gene TRBV2 combines with J gene TRBJ2-1; 9 bases fit TRBD2. This CDR3 region has 18 residues. Germline V lookup: CDR1 SNHLY, CDR2 FYNNEI. J was trimmed by 1 base and V by 5 bases; bases with no gene match: 12. The CDR3 region is CASSSAGGKGTSYNEQFF. The CDR3 coding sequence is TGTGCCAGCAGTTCAGCGGGGGGAAAGGGGACGTCCTACAATGAGCAGTTCTTC.

This clonotype was counted only a few times. The chain has TRBV5-6 and TRBJ2-1; D might be TRBD2 (5 bases). This CDR3 has 16 amino acids. From germline, CDR1 is SGHDT and CDR2 YYEEEE. Trimming cost V 4 bases and J 1 base, with 15 bases left between them. The CDR3 loop is CASSPRDKQSYNEQFF. The CDR3 DNA is TGTGCCAGCAGCCCGAGGGATAAGCAGTCCTACAATGAGCAGTTCTTC.

This clonotype has just a few counts. Germline is not matched at one junction end, which may reflect a read error. This rearrangement joins TRBV20-1 to TRBJ2-5; D gene unclear. The CDR3 totals 12 residues. Germline CDR1 and CDR2: DFQATT and SNEGSKA (reference sequence). The CDR3 region has the DNA TGCAGTGCTAGCGGCTCCCAAGATACCCAGTACTTC. This codes for CSASGSQDTQYF.

This clonotype was counted many times. V is TRBV5-1 and J is TRBJ1-2; 10 positions agree with TRBD1. With 0 bases clipped from V and 6 bases from J, the junction kept 5 bases outside the gene matches. Germline loops: CDR1 SGHRS, CDR2 YFSETQ. There are 15 residues in the CDR3. CDR3 loop: CASSLGDRGVNGYTF. In DNA form, the CDR3 reads TGCGCCAGCAGCTTGGGGGACAGGGGAGTGAATGGCTACACCTTC.

This clonotype has a count of ten or more. The CDR3: CASSLSDPRLAGGASTDTQYF. In DNA form, the CDR3 reads TGTGCCAGCAGTTTATCTGACCCTAGACTAGCGGGAGGGGCTAGCACAGATACGCAGTATTTT. The rearrangement uses TRBV27 and TRBJ2-3, with 14 positions matching TRBD2. V shed 0 bases, J shed 0 bases, and the junction held 11 bases outside the gene matches. CDR1 is MNHEY and CDR2 is SMNVEV in the germline V gene (reference sequence). The CDR3 has 21 residues.

This clonotype was observed a handful of times. The V and J genes are TRBV12-3 or TRBV12-4 and TRBJ1-5; 9 positions match TRBD1. The V and J ends lost 6 bases and 1 base, in that order; junction bases with no gene match: 4. The CDR3 is 15 residues long. The CDR3 DNA sequence: TGTGCCAGCAGAGGGGACAGGGAGAGCAATCAGCCCCAGCATTTT. This translates into CASRGDRESNQPQHF.